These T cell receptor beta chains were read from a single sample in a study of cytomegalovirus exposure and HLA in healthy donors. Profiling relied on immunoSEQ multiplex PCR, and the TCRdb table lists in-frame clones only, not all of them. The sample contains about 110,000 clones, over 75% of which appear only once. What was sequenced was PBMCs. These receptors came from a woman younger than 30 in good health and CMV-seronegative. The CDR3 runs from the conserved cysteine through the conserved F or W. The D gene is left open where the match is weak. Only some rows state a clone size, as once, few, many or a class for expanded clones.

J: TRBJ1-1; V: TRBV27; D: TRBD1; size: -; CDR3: CASSPQGENTEAFF
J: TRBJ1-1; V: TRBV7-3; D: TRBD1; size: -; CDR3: CASSAGQGTEAFF
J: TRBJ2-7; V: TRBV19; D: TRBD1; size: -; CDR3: CASSVRQGTIGEQYF
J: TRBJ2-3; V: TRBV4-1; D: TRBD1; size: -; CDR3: CASSQRQGADTQYF
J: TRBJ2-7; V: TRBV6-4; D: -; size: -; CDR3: CASSSDLNYEQYF
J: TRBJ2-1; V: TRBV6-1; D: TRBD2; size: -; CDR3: CASSSGTSESNEQFF
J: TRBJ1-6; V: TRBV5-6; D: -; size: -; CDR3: CASSPTKVASSYNSPLHF
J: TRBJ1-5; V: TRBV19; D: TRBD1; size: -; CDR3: CASTGQPYSNQPQHF
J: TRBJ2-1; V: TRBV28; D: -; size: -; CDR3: CASQTGPPYNEQFF
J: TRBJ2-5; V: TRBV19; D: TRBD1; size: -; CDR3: CASSPGTGLETQYF
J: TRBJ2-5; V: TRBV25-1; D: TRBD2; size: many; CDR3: CASSESGGGEETQYF
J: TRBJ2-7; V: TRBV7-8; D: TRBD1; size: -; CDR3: CASSLGGTAYF
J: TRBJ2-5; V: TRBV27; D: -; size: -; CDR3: CASRPQGQETQYF
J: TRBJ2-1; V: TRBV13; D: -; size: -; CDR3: CASRARGSYNEQFF
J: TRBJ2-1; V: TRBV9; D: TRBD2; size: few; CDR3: CASSEAHSGGVSEQFF
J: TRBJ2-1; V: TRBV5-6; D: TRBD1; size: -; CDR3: CASSPGTGNEQFF
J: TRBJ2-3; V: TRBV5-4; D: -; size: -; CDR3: CASSSSPGDTQYF
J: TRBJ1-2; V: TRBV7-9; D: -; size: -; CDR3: CASSSGGQFYGYTF
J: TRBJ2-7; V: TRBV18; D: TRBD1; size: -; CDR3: CASSPRTGGDEQYF
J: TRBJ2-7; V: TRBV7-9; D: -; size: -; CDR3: CASSPQDSLGEQYF
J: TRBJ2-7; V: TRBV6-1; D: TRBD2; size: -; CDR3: CASSEEGLPSYEQYF
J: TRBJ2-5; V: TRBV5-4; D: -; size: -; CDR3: CASSFPRAGETQYF
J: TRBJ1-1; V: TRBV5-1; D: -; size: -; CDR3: CASSLLNTEAFF
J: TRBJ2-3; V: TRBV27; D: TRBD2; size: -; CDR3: CASSLYPSGGRTDTQYF
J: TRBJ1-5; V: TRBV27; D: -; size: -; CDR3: CASSPGGGGRLYHF
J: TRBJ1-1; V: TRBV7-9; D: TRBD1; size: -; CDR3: CASSSGQGSMNTEAFF
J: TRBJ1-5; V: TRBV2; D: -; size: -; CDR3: CASSESVRSNQPQHF
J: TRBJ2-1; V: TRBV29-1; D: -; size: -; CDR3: CSVEQGVNEQFF
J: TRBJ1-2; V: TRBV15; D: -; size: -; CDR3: CATSREGPANYGYTF
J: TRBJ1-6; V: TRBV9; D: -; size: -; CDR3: CASSVATASPLHF
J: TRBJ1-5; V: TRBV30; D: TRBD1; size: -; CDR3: CAWGDRENQPQHF
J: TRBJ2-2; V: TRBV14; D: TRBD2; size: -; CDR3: CASKTSGGNTGELFF
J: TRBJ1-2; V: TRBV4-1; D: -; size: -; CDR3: CASSHDSTTTYGYTF
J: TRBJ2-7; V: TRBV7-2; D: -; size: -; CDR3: CASRLDGYEQYF
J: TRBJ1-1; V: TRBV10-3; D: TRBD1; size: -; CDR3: CAISYTGGKNTEAFF
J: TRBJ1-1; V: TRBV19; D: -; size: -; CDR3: CARPTKNTEAFF
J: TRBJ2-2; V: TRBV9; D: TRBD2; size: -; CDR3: CASSVGNVTSGGATGELFF
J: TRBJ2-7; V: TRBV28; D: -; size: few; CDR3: CASSLVGLGYEQYF
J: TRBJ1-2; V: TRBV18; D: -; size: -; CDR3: CASSPGVGYTF
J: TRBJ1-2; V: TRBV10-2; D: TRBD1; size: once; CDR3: CATVGGVQVNYGYTF
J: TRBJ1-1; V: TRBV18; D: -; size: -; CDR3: CASSPRGLPTEAFF
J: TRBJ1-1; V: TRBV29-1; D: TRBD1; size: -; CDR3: CSVEGTGGREAFF
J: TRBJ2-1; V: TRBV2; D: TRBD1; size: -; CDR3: CASPSPTGGSYNEQFF
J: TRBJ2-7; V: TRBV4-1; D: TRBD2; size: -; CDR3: CASSRPGLAGPYEQYF
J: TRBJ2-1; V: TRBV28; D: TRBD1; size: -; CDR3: CASTGQGALAGFF
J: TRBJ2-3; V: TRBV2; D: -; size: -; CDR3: CASGHTTDTQYF
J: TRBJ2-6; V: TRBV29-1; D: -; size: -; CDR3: CSVEDSSGANVLTF
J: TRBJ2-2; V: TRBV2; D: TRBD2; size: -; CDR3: CASSEQGGGNTGELFF
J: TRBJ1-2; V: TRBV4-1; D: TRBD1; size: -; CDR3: CASSQDRGQGARGYTF
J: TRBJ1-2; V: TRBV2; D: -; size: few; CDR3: CASGDNYGYTF
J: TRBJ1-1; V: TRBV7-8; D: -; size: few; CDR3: CASSELRDITEAFF